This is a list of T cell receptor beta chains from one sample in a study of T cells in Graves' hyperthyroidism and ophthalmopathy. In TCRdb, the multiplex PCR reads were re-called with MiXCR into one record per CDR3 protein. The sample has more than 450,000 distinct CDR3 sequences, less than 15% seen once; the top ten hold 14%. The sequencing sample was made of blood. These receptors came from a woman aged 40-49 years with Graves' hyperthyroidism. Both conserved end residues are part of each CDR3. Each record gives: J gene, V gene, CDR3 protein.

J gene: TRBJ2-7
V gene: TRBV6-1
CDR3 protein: CASSEDRARYEQYF

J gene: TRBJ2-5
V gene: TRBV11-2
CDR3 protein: CASSPGVTHGETQYF

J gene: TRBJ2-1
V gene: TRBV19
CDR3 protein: CASRLSGRNSYNEQFF

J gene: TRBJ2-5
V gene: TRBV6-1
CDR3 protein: CASSEARLAGQETQYF

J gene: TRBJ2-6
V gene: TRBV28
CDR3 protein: CASSFSGTYDSGANVLTF

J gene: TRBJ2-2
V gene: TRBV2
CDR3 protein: CASSGQGANTGELFF

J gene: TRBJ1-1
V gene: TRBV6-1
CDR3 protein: CASTLRLDTEAFF

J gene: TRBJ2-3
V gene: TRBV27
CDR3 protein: CASSTPGTGGGTDTQYF

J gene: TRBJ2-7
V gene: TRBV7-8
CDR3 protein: CASSLTRLAGGPGYEQYF

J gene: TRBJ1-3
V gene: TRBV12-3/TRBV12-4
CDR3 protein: CASSFPTRVGKHPGNTIYF

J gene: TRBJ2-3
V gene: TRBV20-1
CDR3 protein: CSARDERDRGLTDTQYF

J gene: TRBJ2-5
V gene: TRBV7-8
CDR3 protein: CASSRGTAGETQYF

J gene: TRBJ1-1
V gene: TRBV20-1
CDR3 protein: CSAREEGAFF

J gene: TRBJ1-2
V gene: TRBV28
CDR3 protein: CASSLWTAGGDGYTF

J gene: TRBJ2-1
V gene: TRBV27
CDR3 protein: CASSWVRYNEQFF

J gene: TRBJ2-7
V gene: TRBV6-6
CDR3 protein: CASSYRPSGIYEQYF

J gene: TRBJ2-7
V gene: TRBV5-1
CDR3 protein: CASSFFQGASEQYF

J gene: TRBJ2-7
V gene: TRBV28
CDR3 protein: CASKGATSGRRNEQYF

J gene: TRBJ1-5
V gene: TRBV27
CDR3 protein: CASSPFNWDRVNQPQHF

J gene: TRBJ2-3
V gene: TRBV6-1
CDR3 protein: CASSGGLAGNTDTQYF

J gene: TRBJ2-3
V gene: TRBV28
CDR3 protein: CASRAQWWGTSTDTQYF

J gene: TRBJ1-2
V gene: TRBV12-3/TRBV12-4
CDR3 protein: CATLPEGGSYGYTF

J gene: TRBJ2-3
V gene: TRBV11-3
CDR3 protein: CASSLGFAGVVTDTQYF

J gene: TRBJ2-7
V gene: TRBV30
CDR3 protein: CAWSTGLAGVEQYF

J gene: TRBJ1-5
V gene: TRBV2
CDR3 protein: CASRGQGLEIGNQPQHF

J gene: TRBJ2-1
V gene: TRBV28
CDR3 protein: CASSSRTSGRRNEQFF

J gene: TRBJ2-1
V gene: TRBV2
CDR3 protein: CASRWGYNEQFF

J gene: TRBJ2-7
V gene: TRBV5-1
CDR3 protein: CASSWTSSYEQYF

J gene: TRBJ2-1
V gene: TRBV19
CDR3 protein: CASSIAGGTYNEQFF

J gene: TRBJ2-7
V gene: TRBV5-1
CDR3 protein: CASSLGRPESSYEQYF

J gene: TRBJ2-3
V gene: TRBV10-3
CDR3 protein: CAISEGPPVNTQYF

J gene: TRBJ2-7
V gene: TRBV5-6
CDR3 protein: CASSSSLLTGFVGEQYF